A single sample gave rise to the 25 T cell receptor beta chains below, sequenced in a study of response to subunit inactivated influenza vaccine. TCRdb ran MiXCR on the RT-PCR reads and lists one entry per CDR3 protein. The sample has around 540,000 distinct CDR3 sequences, approximately 12% seen once. Sequencing was performed on PBMCs from blood, taken on the day of vaccination. The receptors were gathered from a man aged 50-60 years who received an inactivated influenza vaccine.

This clonotype has a handful of counts. The rearrangement links TRBV29-1 to TRBJ2-3, with unresolved D. The CDR3 has 16 amino acids. Germline CDR1 SQVTM, CDR2 ANQGSEA. Trimming left V 3 bases short and J 2 bases short, with 18 bases between. The DNA of the CDR3 is TGCAGCGTTGAGAGATATGACGGTTCTAACACAGATACGCAGTATTTT. Its protein is CSVERYDGSNTDTQYF.

A few counts support this clonotype. The chain joins TRBV10-3 to TRBJ2-7; a possible D gene is TRBD1 (8 bases). There are 15 residues in the CDR3. CDR1 is ENHRY, CDR2 SYGVKD, per germline. The V end was cut by 5 bases, the J end by 2 bases, with 16 bases between. CDR3 in DNA: TGTGCCATCAGTATTGGACAGGGAGGGACCTACGAGCAGTACTTC. This codes for CAISIGQGGTYEQYF.

The V and J genes are TRBV7-8 and TRBJ2-7; D possibly matches TRBD1 or TRBD2 (5 bases each). Deletions cut 1 base from V and 3 bases from J, with 19 bases between. CDR3 size: 17 residues. Germline CDR1 is SGHVS and CDR2 is FQNEAQ. CDR3 coding DNA: TGTGCCAGCAGCTTAGGGGGGACCGCCCGGAGCCTCTACGAGCAGTACTTC. Translating it yields CASSLGGTARSLYEQYF.

This chain connects TRBV4-1 to TRBJ2-1, with 9 bases aligning to TRBD2. With V trimmed by 7 bases and J by 7 bases, 14 bases remained unmatched. The CDR3 loop spans 16 amino acids. The germline CDR1 and CDR2 sequences are MGHRA and YSYEKL. The CDR3 sequence: CASTISPGTSRNEQFF. In DNA, the CDR3 is TGCGCCAGCACTATCTCCCCGGGGACTAGCAGAAATGAGCAGTTCTTC.

At least ten counts were recorded for this clonotype. This chain uses TRBV6-1 with TRBJ2-2; 10 bases agree with TRBD1. The CDR3 totals 16 residues. J gave up 3 bases and V 5 bases, and 6 bases lay outside the gene matches. The germline V gene has CDR1 MNHNS and CDR2 SASEGT. The CDR3 DNA sequence: TGTGCCAGCAGTCCGCCGGGACAGGGGCACACCGGGGAGCTGTTTTTT. Protein product: CASSPPGQGHTGELFF.

This clonotype was picked up many times. The V and J genes are TRBV3-1 and TRBJ2-7, with 11 bases fitting TRBD2. The CDR3 has 13 residues. Per the germline V gene, CDR1 is LGHDT and CDR2 is YNNKEL (reference sequence). Unmatched junction bases numbered 1, after V lost 5 bases and J lost 4 bases. For the CDR3, the DNA is TGTGCCAGCAGCAGGACTAGCGGGTACGAGCAGTACTTC. Translating gives CASSRTSGYEQYF.

The sample holds a few counts of this clonotype. CDR3 residues: CASSLAKGTGELFF. CDR3 coding DNA: TGCGCCAGCAGCTTGGCCAAAGGGACCGGGGAACTGTTTTTT. V is TRBV5-1 and J is TRBJ1-4, with D tentatively TRBD1 (5 bases). This CDR3 is 14 amino acids long. Germline-derived CDR1 and CDR2 are SGHRS and YFSETQ. Trimming left V 0 bases short and J 12 bases short, with 15 bases between.

This clonotype occurred many times. The V call is TRBV7-9, the J call TRBJ2-7; TRBD1 matches at 7 bases. J was trimmed by 6 bases and V by 5 bases; bases with no gene match: 4. CDR3 size: 12 residues. The germline gives CDR1 SEHNR, CDR2 FQNEAQ (reference sequence). The CDR3 spells CASSRQGREQYF. The CDR3 bases are TGTGCCAGCAGCCGACAGGGACGCGAGCAGTACTTC.

This chain uses TRBV20-1 with TRBJ2-2; D uncertain. The CDR3 has 13 amino acids. CDR1 is DFQATT and CDR2 is SNEGSKA in the germline V gene (reference sequence). Trimming shortened V by 3 bases and J by 12 bases, and 17 bases separated the two germline ends. CDR3 in DNA: TGCAGTGCTAGCCAGAGAGACCGCCGAAAGCTGTTTTTT. It is translated as CSASQRDRRKLFF.

The V call is TRBV28, the J call TRBJ2-4, with unresolved D. Matching the DNA end better, TRBJ2-1 makes the J call doubtful. The CDR3 contains 13 residues. Germline V gene data show CDR1 as MDHEN and CDR2 as SYDVKM. The CDR3 coding sequence is TGTGCCAGCAGTTTGGGTCGTAGGAACATTCAGTTCTTC. Translating it yields CASSLGRRNIQFF.

The rearrangement joins TRBV2 to TRBJ2-1; D is perhaps TRBD1 or TRBD2 (5 bases each). This CDR3 is built from 15 residues. Germline V gene sequence: CDR1 SNHLY, CDR2 FYNNEI. Trimming cost V 7 bases and J 0 bases, with 13 bases left between them. This chain's CDR3 is CASIRDASSYNEQFF. In nucleotides, the CDR3 is TGTGCCAGCATACGGGACGCCAGCTCCTACAATGAGCAGTTCTTC.

The V gene is TRBV5-1, the J gene TRBJ2-5, with 7 positions matching TRBD1. CDR1 is SGHRS and CDR2 is YFSETQ in the germline V gene. The CDR3 is made up of 15 amino acids. The junction had 8 bases not matched to a gene; V was cut back by 4 bases and J by 2 bases. Written as DNA, the CDR3 is TGCGCCAGCAGCCGAAATGGGGGACAGCAAGAGACCCAGTACTTC. Its protein product is CASSRNGGQQETQYF.

The chain uses TRBV7-9 and TRBJ2-7, with 13 bases aligning to TRBD2. The CDR3 is 14 amino acids. CDR1 is SEHNR and CDR2 is FQNEAQ in the germline V gene (reference sequence). V lost 5 bases, J lost 4 bases, and 2 bases stayed unmatched. This CDR3 reads CASSMTSGGYEQYF. In DNA form, the CDR3 reads TGTGCCAGCAGCATGACTAGCGGGGGGTACGAGCAGTACTTC. Filled out from reference TRBV7-9 and TRBJ2-7, the complete variable domain reads DTGVSQNPRHKITKRGQNVTFRCDPISEHNRLYWYRQTLGQGPEFLTYFQNEAQLEKSRLLSDRFSAERPKGSFSTLEIQRTEQGDSAMYLCASSMTSGGYEQYFGPGTRLTVT.

Ten or more counts support this clonotype. The V and J genes are TRBV12-3 or TRBV12-4 and TRBJ2-2, with TRBD1 identical over 9 bases. The CDR3 runs to 15 residues. The trim removed 6 bases at V and 6 bases at J, leaving 8 bases unmatched. The CDR3 region has the DNA TGTGCCAGCAGACCCGGGACAGGGAAGGCCGGGGAGCTGTTTTTT. This codes for CASRPGTGKAGELFF.

This clonotype was recorded a few times. The chain couples TRBV20-1 to TRBJ2-1, with D unclear. Germline loops: CDR1 DFQATT, CDR2 SNEGSKA (reference sequence). Trimming left V 5 bases short and J 4 bases short, with 9 bases between. The CDR3 runs to 12 residues. The CDR3 sequence is CSALIVYNEQFF. The CDR3, as DNA: TGCAGTGCTCTAATAGTGTACAATGAGCAGTTCTTC.

This clonotype was seen ten or more times. V is TRBV12-3 or TRBV12-4 and J is TRBJ2-1; D not certain. V lost 7 bases to trimming and J lost 4 bases, with 11 bases between them. The CDR3 extends over 13 amino acids. In DNA, the CDR3 is TGTGCCAGCACCATGGGCCGGTACAATGAGCAGTTCTTC. The encoded protein is CASTMGRYNEQFF.

This clonotype was found a few times. This chain joins TRBV20-1 and TRBJ2-3; D is undetermined. CDR1 DFQATT and CDR2 SNEGSKA come from the germline V gene (reference sequence). V dropped 0 bases and J dropped 2 bases, with 9 bases sitting between them. The CDR3 consists of 14 residues. CDR3 nucleotide sequence: TGCAGTGCTAGAGAACTATACAACACAGATACGCAGTATTTT. Encoded protein: CSARELYNTDTQYF.

This clonotype was recorded a few times. The V gene is TRBV4-3, the J gene TRBJ1-2, with D unclear. The CDR3 is made up of 15 amino acids. The V end lost 3 bases, the J end lost 5 bases, and 16 bases lay between the germline ends. Germline-derived CDR1 and CDR2 are LGHNA and YSLEER. CDR3 region: CASSHRHFEEYGYTF. The CDR3 DNA follows: TGCGCCAGCAGCCATCGACACTTCGAGGAATATGGCTACACCTTC.

The gene calls are TRBV2 and TRBJ2-1; D is perhaps TRBD1 or TRBD2 (5 bases each). CDR1 SNHLY and CDR2 FYNNEI come from the germline V gene. Trimming cost V 10 bases and J 2 bases, with 21 bases left between them. There are 16 residues in the CDR3. For the CDR3, the DNA is TGTGCCACCACCACCGAGAGGGGATACCCCTACAATGAGCAGTTCTTC. This gives the protein CATTTERGYPYNEQFF.

This clonotype was seen only a few times. The chain links TRBV4-3 to TRBJ2-1; D gene uncertain. The CDR3 loop spans 16 amino acids. V lost 1 base and J 1 base, leaving 11 bases between the germline ends. Germline loops: CDR1 LGHNA, CDR2 YSLEER. In DNA form, the CDR3 reads TGCGCCAGCAGCCAAGTCGGCGGCGGATCCTACAATGAGCAGTTCTTC. This gives the protein CASSQVGGGSYNEQFF.

The chain carries TRBV15 and TRBJ2-7, with D possibly matching TRBD2 (5 bases). V was shortened by 6 bases and J by 3 bases, with 15 bases between the two germline ends. Germline-derived CDR1 and CDR2 are LNHNV and YYDKDF (reference sequence). The CDR3 length is 14 residues. The CDR3 nucleotides read TGTGCCACCAGTCTCCAACGGGGTGACTACGAGCAGTACTTC. Its protein is CATSLQRGDYEQYF.

This clonotype was counted a few times. This chain links TRBV6-1 with TRBJ2-7; D possibly corresponds to TRBD2 (6 bases). Germline assignment: CDR1 MNHNS and CDR2 SASEGT. Between the trimmed V and J ends, which lost 5 bases and 2 bases, there was a span of 10 bases. This CDR3 has 13 amino acids. The CDR3 sequence: CASSLEGAYEQYF. The DNA of the CDR3 is TGTGCCAGCAGTCTGGAGGGCGCCTACGAGCAGTACTTC.

The chain has TRBV5-1 and TRBJ2-7; D tentatively fits TRBD1 or TRBD2 (6 bases each). The CDR3 length is 14 residues. V gave up 1 base and J gave up 4 bases, with 12 bases separating them. Looked up from germline, CDR1 is SGHRS and CDR2 is YFSETQ. The DNA of the CDR3 is TGCGCCAGCAGCTTGAATTGGGGGGCTTACGAGCAGTACTTC. Its translation is CASSLNWGAYEQYF.

This CDR3 is CASSFRDGGNIQYF. The CDR3 bases are TGTGCCAGCAGTTTTAGGGACGGTGGAAACATTCAGTACTTC. V gene TRBV6-2 or TRBV6-3 combines with J gene TRBJ2-4, with D perhaps assigned TRBD1 or TRBD2 (5 bases each). The CDR3 is 14 amino acids. The V end was cut by 4 bases, the J end by 6 bases, with 13 bases between. CDR1 is MNHEY and CDR2 is SVGEGT in the germline V gene.

This sequence joins TRBV2 and TRBJ2-7, with D tentatively TRBD1 or TRBD2 (6 bases each). The CDR3 spans 14 residues. CDR1 is SNHLY, CDR2 FYNNEI, per germline. The germline V and J ends were trimmed by 7 bases and 3 bases, with 16 bases remaining between them. Written as DNA, the CDR3 is TGTGCCAGCACCCAAGGGGGGAGAGTCTACGAGCAGTACTTC. Encoded protein: CASTQGGRVYEQYF.